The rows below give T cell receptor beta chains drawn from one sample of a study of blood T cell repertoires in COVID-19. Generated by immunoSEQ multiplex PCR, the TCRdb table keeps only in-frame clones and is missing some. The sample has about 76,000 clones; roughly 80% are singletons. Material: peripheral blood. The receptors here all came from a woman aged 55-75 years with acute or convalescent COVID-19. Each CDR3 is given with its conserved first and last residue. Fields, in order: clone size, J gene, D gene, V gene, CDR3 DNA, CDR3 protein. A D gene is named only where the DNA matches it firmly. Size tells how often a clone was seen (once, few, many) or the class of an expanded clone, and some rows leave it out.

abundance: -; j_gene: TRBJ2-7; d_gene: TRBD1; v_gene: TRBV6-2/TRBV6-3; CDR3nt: TGTGCCAGCAGTTCCCGAAACAGGGGGCCTCCCTACGAGCAGTACTTC; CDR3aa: CASSSRNRGPPYEQYF
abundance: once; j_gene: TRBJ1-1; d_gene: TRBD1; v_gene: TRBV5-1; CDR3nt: TGCGCCAGCAGCTATTCCGGGACAGGGGGCACTGAAGCTTTCTTT; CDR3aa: CASSYSGTGGTEAFF
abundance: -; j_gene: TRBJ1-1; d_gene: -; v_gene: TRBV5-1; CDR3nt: TGCGCCAGCAGCTTGGCCCACAGGAACACTGAAGCTTTCTTT; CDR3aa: CASSLAHRNTEAFF
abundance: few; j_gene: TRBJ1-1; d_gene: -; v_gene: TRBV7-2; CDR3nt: TGTGCCAGCAGCTTGGGCAGGGAAGCTTTCTTT; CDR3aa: CASSLGREAFF
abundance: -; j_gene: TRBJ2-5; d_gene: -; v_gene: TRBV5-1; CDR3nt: TGCGCCAGCAGCTTAGGGTCCACAGGGGAGACCCAGTACTTC; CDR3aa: CASSLGSTGETQYF
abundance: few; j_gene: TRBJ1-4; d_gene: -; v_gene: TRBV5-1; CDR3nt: TGCGCCAGCAGGGCGGGCACTCAAGGGGAAAAACTGTTTTTT; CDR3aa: CASRAGTQGEKLFF
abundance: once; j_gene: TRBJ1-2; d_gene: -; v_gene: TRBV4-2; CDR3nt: TGTGCCAGCAGCCAAGAGTCAGGGGCCTCGCCCATCTATGGCTACACCTTC; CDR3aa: CASSQESGASPIYGYTF
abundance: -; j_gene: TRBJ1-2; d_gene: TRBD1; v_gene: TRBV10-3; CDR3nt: TGTGCCACCTCGGACAGGGAGAGCTATGGCTACACCTTC; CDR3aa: CATSDRESYGYTF
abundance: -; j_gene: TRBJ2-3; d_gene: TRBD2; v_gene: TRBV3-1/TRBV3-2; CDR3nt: TGTGCCAGCAGCCGCGCGGGGGGCCCTAGCACAGATACGCAGTATTTT; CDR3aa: CASSRAGGPSTDTQYF
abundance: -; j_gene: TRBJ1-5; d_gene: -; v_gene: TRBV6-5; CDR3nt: TGTGCCAGCAGTTACGGGCAGCGGGAGCAGCCCCAGCATTTT; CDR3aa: CASSYGQREQPQHF
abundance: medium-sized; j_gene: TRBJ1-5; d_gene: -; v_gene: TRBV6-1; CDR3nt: TGTGCCAGCAGTGAAGACCCTGGGCTGGGCAATCAGCCCCAGCATTTT; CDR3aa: CASSEDPGLGNQPQHF
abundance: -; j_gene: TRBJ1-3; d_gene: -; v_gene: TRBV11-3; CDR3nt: TGTGCCAGCAGCAAGTCGGGGGTCTCTGGAAACACCATATATTTT; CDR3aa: CASSKSGVSGNTIYF
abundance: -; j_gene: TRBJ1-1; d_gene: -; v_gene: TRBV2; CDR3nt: TGTGCCAGCAGAGGGGTTTATCGCGCTGAAGCTTTCTTT; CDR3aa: CASRGVYRAEAFF
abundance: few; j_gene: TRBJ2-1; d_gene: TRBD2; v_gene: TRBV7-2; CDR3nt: TGTGCCAGCAGCTTAGATAAGCGGGGGGCTGAGCAGTTCTTC; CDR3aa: CASSLDKRGAEQFF
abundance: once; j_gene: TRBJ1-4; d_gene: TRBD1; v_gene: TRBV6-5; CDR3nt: TGTGCCAGCAGTTACTCGGACAGGGAGAAACTGTTTTTT; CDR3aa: CASSYSDREKLFF
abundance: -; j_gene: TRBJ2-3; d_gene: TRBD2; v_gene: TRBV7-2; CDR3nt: TGTGCCAGCAGCCTGGGGGGGTGGAGCACAGATACGCAGTATTTT; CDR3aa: CASSLGGWSTDTQYF
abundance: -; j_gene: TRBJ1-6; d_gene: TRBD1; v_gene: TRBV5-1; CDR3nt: TGCGCCAGCAGCTTGGCCCTGCCGGGACAGGGCACTTATCCCCTCCACTTT; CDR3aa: CASSLALPGQGTYPLHF
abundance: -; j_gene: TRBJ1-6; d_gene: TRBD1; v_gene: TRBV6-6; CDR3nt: TGTGCCAGCAGTTTAACTCCGGGACAGGGGGGATCACCCCTCCACTTT; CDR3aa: CASSLTPGQGGSPLHF
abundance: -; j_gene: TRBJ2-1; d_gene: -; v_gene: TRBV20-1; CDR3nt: TGCAGTGCTAGTGTGGGGGCCGCGTACAATGAGCAGTTCTTC; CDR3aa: CSASVGAAYNEQFF
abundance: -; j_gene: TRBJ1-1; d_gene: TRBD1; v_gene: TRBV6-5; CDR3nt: TGTGCCAGCAGGTACGGGACAGCGAACACTGAAGCTTTCTTT; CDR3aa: CASRYGTANTEAFF
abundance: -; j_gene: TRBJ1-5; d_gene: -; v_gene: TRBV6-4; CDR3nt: TGTGCCAGCAGTGACGGCGGGGATCAGCCCCAGCATTTT; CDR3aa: CASSDGGDQPQHF
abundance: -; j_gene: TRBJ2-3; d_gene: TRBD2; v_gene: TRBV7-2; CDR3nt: TGTGCCAGCAGCTTGAGTTATAGCGGGGGGGCACAAGATACGCAGTATTTT; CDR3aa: CASSLSYSGGAQDTQYF
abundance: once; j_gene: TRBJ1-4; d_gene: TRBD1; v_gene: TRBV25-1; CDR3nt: TGTGCCAGCAGCGTTGGGACAGGGAGTGGAAAACTGTTTTTT; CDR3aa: CASSVGTGSGKLFF
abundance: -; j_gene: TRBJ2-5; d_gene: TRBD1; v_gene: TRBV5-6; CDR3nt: TGTGCCAGCAGCCCAAGACAGGGAAAAGAGACCCAGTACTTC; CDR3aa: CASSPRQGKETQYF
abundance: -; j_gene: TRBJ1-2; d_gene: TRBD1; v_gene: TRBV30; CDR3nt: TGTGCCTGGTCTAATTCCGGGACAGGGCTCGCCGTAACCTTC; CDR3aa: CAWSNSGTGLAVTF
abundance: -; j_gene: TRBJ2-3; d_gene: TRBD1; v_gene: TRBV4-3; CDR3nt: TGCGCCAGCAGCCAAGAGTACGGGCAGGGGGTGGCAGATACGCAGTATTTT; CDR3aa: CASSQEYGQGVADTQYF
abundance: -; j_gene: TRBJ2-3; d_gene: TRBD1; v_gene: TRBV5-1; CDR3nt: TGCGCCAGCAGCTCCGGGACAGGGCTAGATACGCAGTATTTT; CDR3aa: CASSSGTGLDTQYF
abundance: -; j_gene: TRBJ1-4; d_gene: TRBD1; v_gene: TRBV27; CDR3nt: TGTGCCAGCAGTCCGGCCCCGGGACAGGGGAATGAAAAACTGTTTTTT; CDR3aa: CASSPAPGQGNEKLFF
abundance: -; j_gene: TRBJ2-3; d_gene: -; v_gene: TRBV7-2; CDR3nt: TGTGCCAGCAGCTTAGCCCGGTCGGGGGGCGGGTTAGATACGCAGTATTTT; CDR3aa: CASSLARSGGGLDTQYF
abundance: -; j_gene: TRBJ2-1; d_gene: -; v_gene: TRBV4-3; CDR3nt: TGCGCCAGCAGCCGCCACAGGAGCTCCTACAATGAGCAGTTCTTC; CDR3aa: CASSRHRSSYNEQFF
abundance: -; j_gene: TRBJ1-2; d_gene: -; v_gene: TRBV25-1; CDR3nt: TGTGCCAGCAGTGGGAATACAGATGGCTACACCTTC; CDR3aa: CASSGNTDGYTF
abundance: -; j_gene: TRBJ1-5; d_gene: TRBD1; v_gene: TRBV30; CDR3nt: TGTGCCTGGACTAGACAGGGTTCGAGTCAGCCCCAGCATTTT; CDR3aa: CAWTRQGSSQPQHF